Ten or more counts support the clone carrying this T cell receptor (beta chain). What it binds is not known. Germline V gene lookup returns CDR1 SGHTA and CDR2 FQGNSA. Trimming left V 6 bases short and J 4 bases short, with 18 bases between. The CDR3 runs to 15 residues. TCRdb re-analysed the reads in MiXCR, keeping a single row per CDR3 protein. This table holds about 830,000 distinct CDR3 sequences, approximately 32% found once. This specimen comes from a study of T cell repertoires in cytomegalovirus infection. Study at large: CMV epitopes in the study were HLA-C-restricted (recently identified) and HLA-B-restricted (well studied). It can be stated that public TCR beta signatures indicated CMV infection as well as a matching HLA type.

General study results and limits: The study found HLA-C-restricted CMV-specific TCR beta clonotypes dominating the ex vivo response.

The chain links TRBV7-2 to TRBJ1-2; tentative D call: TRBD1 (5 bases). This clonotype was obtained from a human donor in good health (CMV status not recorded). Some clones in this sample may be carry-over from other donors' samples. Sample: cultured CD8+ T cells from PBMCs, taken from culture after CMV antigen stimulation. In DNA, the CDR3 is TGTGCCAGCAGGGGTCGGACGGGGGTGGGCTATGGCTACACCTTC. This codes for CASRGRTGVGYGYTF. The variable domain in full, with the rest retrieved from reference TRBV7-2 and TRBJ1-2, is GAGVSQSPSNKVTEKGKDVELRCDPISGHTALYWYRQSLGQGLEFLIYFQGNSAPDKSGLPSDRFSAERTGGSVSTLTIQRTQQEDSAVYLCASRGRTGVGYGYTFGSGTRLTVV.